These T cell receptor beta chains were read from a single sample in a study of early T cells in non-severe SARS-CoV-2 infection. One entry per CDR3 protein, called by TCRdb with MiXCR from the 5' RACE reads. Among about 68,000 distinct CDR3 sequences listed, approximately 11% were seen once. The source material was whole blood. These receptors all come from an adult who was a healthcare worker with PCR-confirmed SARS-CoV-2 infection or an uninfected control (not recorded which). Each CDR3 is given without its conserved first and last residue. A D gene is named only where the DNA matches it firmly.

NA,TRBV11-2,12,ASSFGLVAHEQY
TRBD2,TRBV7-9,13,ASSLERGLDVEQF
TRBD1,TRBV28,12,ASSRDRVRDEQY
TRBD1,TRBV7-9,13,ASSSVGQGKNIQY
TRBD1,TRBV20-1,12,SARGQGNTDTQY
TRBD2,TRBV6-2/TRBV6-3,13,ASSYGLVDTGELF
NA,TRBV6-1,10,ASPGANYGYT
TRBD2,TRBV27,13,ASSLIGLAGYEQY
NA,TRBV4-1,13,ASSQGILSSYEQY
TRBD2,TRBV5-1,13,ASSLTSGATDTQY
TRBD2,TRBV5-1,17,ASSLAPTSGRAGTGELF
NA,TRBV12-3/TRBV12-4,11,ASRIPSGNTIY
NA,TRBV11-3,12,ASTERLRDQPQH
NA,TRBV6-6,14,ASRPNRAHSNQPQH
TRBD1,TRBV6-5,11,ASGQASNQPQH
NA,TRBV7-2,13,ASSPTGLVADTQY
NA,TRBV7-6,11,ASSVRGGDEQF
TRBD2,TRBV6-5,14,ASSYMTSGRGDEQF
NA,TRBV11-2,11,ASSLGPASGQF
NA,TRBV12-3/TRBV12-4,13,ASSLWGAPQNEQF
NA,TRBV7-7,12,ASSLNALAGELF
TRBD2,TRBV5-4,15,ASSDGLAGITTDTQY
TRBD1,TRBV7-3,15,ASSFPPGGNSYHEQY
TRBD2,TRBV28,19,ASSSSFGTSGPEEGLDTQY
NA,TRBV20-1,11,SADRWENTEAF
NA,TRBV5-6,15,ASSLVLSGQRGETQY
NA,TRBV29-1,12,SVEGDGLSYEQY
NA,TRBV6-2/TRBV6-3,13,ASSYTNRVTYEQY
NA,TRBV20-1,11,SAPEGHYNEQF